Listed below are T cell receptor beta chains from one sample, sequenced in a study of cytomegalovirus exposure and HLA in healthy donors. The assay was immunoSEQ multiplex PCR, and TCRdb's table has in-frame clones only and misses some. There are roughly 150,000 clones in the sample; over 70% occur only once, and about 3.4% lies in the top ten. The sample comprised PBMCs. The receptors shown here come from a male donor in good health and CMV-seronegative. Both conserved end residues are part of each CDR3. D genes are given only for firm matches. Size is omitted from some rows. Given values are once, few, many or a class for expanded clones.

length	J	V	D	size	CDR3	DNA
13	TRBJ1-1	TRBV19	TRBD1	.	CASRNRDRPEAFF	TGTGCCAGTCGCAATAGGGACAGGCCAGAAGCTTTCTTT
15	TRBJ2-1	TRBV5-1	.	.	CASSLAGGIYNEQFF	TGCGCCAGCAGCTTGGCGGGCGGGATCTACAATGAGCAGTTCTTC
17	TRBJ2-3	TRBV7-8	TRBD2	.	CASSLVSGTSGTDTQYF	TGTGCCAGCAGCTTAGTTTCCGGGACTAGCGGCACAGATACGCAGTATTTT
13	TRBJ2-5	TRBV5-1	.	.	CASSKLNGGTQYF	TGCGCCAGCAGCAAACTCAACGGCGGGACCCAGTACTTC
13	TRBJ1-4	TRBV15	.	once	CATSKANGEKLFF	TGTGCCACCAGCAAAGCCAATGGTGAAAAACTGTTTTTT
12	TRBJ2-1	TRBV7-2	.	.	CASSLDFGEQFF	TGTGCCAGCAGCCTAGACTTCGGTGAGCAGTTCTTC
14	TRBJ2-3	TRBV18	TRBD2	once	CASSPGTSGGPQYF	TGTGCCAGCTCACCGGGGACTAGCGGGGGTCCGCAGTATTTT
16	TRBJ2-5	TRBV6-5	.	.	CASSYSRIGKAETQYF	TGTGCCAGCAGTTACTCGAGAATCGGGAAAGCAGAGACCCAGTACTTC
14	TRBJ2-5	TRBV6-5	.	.	CASRFGGQQETQYF	TGTGCCAGCAGGTTCGGGGGACAGCAAGAGACCCAGTACTTC
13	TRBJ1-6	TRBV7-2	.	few	CASSLQGSSPLHF	TGTGCCAGCAGCTTACAGGGTTCCTCACCCCTCCACTTT
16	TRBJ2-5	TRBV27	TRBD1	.	CASSPRTGTGMETQYF	TGTGCCAGCAGCCCCAGGACCGGGACAGGGATGGAGACCCAGTACTTC
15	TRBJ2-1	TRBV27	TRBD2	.	CASTPGTSGYNEQFF	TGTGCCAGCACCCCCGGGACTAGCGGTTACAATGAGCAGTTCTTC
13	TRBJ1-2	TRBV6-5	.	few	CASSEALWARQPF	TGTGCCAGCAGTGAAGCGCTTTGGGCCAGACAGCCCTTC
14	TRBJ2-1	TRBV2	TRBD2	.	CASGGLAFNNEQFF	TGTGCCAGCGGGGGACTAGCGTTTAACAATGAGCAGTTCTTC
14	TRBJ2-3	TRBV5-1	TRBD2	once	CASSGLADTDTQYF	TGCGCCAGCAGCGGGCTAGCGGACACAGATACGCAGTATTTT
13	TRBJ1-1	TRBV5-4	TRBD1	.	CASSGGTAAEAFF	TGTGCCAGCAGCGGAGGGACAGCAGCTGAAGCTTTCTTT
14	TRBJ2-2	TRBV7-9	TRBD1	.	CASSVTGVPGELFF	TGTGCCAGCAGCGTTACAGGGGTCCCCGGGGAGCTGTTTTTT
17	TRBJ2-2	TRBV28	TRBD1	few	CASTEPGTGGDTGELFF	TGTGCCAGCACCGAACCCGGGACAGGGGGAGACACCGGGGAGCTGTTTTTT
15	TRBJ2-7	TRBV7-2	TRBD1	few	CASSLATGSSYEQYF	TGTGCCAGCAGCTTAGCGACAGGGAGCTCCTACGAGCAGTACTTC
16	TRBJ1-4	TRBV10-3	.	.	CAISESQRGGSEKLFF	TGTGCCATCAGTGAGTCGCAGAGGGGGGGCAGCGAAAAACTGTTTTTT
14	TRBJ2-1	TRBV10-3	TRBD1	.	CAIAPDRGSGEQFF	TGTGCCATCGCCCCCGACAGGGGGTCAGGTGAGCAGTTCTTC
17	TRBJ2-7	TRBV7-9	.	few	CASSRRGGERASYEQYF	TGTGCCAGCAGCCGCCGAGGGGGGGAGCGGGCCTCCTACGAGCAGTACTTC
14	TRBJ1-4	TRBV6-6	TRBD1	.	CASIRQGFNEKLFF	TGTGCCAGCATCAGACAGGGTTTTAATGAAAAACTGTTTTTT
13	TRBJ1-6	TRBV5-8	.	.	CASSLNRDSPLHF	TGTGCCAGCAGCTTGAACCGGGATTCACCCCTCCACTTT
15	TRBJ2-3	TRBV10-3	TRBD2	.	CAIRLSAGETDTQYF	TGTGCCATCAGGCTCTCAGCGGGAGAAACAGATACGCAGTATTTT
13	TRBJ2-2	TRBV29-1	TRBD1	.	CSARDRGTGELFF	TGCAGCGCCAGGGACAGGGGCACCGGGGAGCTGTTTTTT
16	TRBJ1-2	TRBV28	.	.	CASQKPQGTNFYGYTF	TGTGCCAGCCAAAAACCACAGGGTACGAACTTCTATGGCTACACCTTC
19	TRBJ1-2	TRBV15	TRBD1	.	CATSRDYRGTGAESGGYTF	TGTGCCACCAGCAGAGATTACCGCGGGACAGGGGCCGAAAGCGGTGGCTACACCTTC
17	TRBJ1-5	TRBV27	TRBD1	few	CASSLSARGREGQPQHF	TGTGCCAGCAGTTTGTCGGCCAGGGGGCGCGAGGGACAGCCCCAGCATTTT
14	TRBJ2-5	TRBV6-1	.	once	CASREGRYQETQYF	TGTGCCAGCAGGGAGGGCAGGTACCAAGAGACCCAGTACTTC
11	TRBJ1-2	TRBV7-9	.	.	CSSSLGRGYTF	TGTTCCAGCAGCTTAGGGCGGGGCTACACCTTC
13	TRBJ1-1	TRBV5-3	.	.	CARSLDRDRSAFF	TGTGCCAGAAGCTTGGACAGGGACCGGTCGGCTTTCTTT
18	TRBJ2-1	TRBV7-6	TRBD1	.	CASSLVRAGQGARNEQFF	TGTGCCAGCAGCTTAGTACGGGCCGGACAGGGGGCTCGCAATGAGCAGTTCTTC
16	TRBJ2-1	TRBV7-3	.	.	CASSSRPGPPYNEQFF	TGTGCCAGCAGCTCACGCCCAGGGCCCCCCTACAATGAGCAGTTCTTC
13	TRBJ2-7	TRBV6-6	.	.	CASSYADNYEQYF	TGTGCCAGCAGTTACGCGGACAACTACGAGCAGTACTTC
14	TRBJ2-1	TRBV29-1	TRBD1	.	CSVRQGASYNEQFF	TGCAGCGTTCGGCAGGGGGCATCATATAATGAGCAGTTCTTC
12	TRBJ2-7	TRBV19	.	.	CATGDSLYEQYF	TGTGCCACTGGAGACAGCCTTTACGAGCAGTACTTC
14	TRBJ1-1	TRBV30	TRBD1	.	CAWSATGLGTEAFF	TGTGCCTGGAGCGCGACAGGGCTCGGCACTGAAGCTTTCTTT
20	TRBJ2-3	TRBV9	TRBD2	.	CASSFHPGLAGGKSTDTQYF	TGTGCCAGCAGCTTCCACCCGGGACTAGCGGGGGGGAAAAGCACAGATACGCAGTATTTT
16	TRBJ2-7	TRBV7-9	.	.	CASSSNSDRLLYEQYF	TGTGCCAGCAGCTCCAACAGCGACAGGTTGTTATACGAGCAGTACTTC
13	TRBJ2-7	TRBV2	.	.	CASSVPGAYEQYF	TGTGCCAGCAGTGTGCCGGGGGCCTACGAGCAGTACTTC
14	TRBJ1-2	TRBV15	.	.	CATSRDQGNYGYTF	TGTGCCACCAGCAGAGATCAGGGGAACTATGGCTACACCTTC
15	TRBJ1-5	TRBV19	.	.	CASSPPGGSNQPQHF	TGTGCCAGTAGTCCGCCCGGGGGTAGCAATCAGCCCCAGCATTTT
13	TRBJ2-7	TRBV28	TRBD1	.	CASRGTGPYEQYF	TGTGCCAGCAGGGGGACAGGGCCCTACGAGCAGTACTTC
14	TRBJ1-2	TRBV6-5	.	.	CASSYSTRAGGYTF	TGTGCCAGCAGTTACTCGACTAGGGCGGGTGGCTACACCTTC
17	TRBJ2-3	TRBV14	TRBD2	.	CASSQPRGLAGTDTQYF	TGTGCCAGCAGCCAACCCCGAGGACTAGCGGGCACAGATACGCAGTATTTT
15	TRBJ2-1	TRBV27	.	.	CASSYGGPSYNEQFF	TGTGCCAGCAGTTACGGCGGGCCCTCCTACAATGAGCAGTTCTTC
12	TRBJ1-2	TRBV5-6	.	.	CASSLFIVGYTF	TGTGCCAGCAGCTTGTTTATCGTGGGCTACACCTTC
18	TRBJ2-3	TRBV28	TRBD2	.	CASTLWLAGAPSTDTQYF	TGTGCCAGCACCCTATGGCTAGCGGGAGCTCCTAGCACAGATACGCAGTATTTT
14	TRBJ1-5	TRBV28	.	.	CASSLGHWGQPQHF	TGTGCCAGCAGTTTGGGACACTGGGGGCAGCCCCAGCATTTT
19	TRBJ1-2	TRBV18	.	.	CASSPRRGSREISYYGYTF	TGTGCCAGCTCACCACGAAGAGGTTCTCGAGAGATAAGCTACTATGGCTACACCTTC
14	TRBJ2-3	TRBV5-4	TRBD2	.	CASSLAGGRDTQYF	TGTGCCAGCAGCTTGGCGGGGGGGAGGGATACGCAGTATTTT
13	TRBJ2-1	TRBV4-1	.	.	CASSLQMLREQFF	TGCGCCAGCAGCCTACAAATGCTGCGGGAGCAGTTCTTC
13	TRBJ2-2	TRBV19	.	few	CASTMRNTGELFF	TGTGCCAGTACCATGCGGAACACCGGGGAGCTGTTTTTT
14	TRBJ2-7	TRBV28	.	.	CASASQGGRYEQYF	TGTGCCAGCGCTTCACAGGGTGGTAGGTACGAGCAGTACTTC
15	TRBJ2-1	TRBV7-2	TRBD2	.	CASSFSSGGAFEQFF	TGTGCCAGCAGTTTCTCTAGCGGGGGGGCCTTTGAGCAGTTCTTC
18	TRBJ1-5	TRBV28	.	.	CASSLFSGQTGRYQPQHF	TGTGCCAGCAGTTTGTTTTCGGGCCAGACAGGAAGATATCAGCCCCAGCATTTT